The clone carrying this T cell receptor (beta chain) was seen only once. Its antigen is not known. The CDR3 spans 15 residues. V lost 0 bases and J lost 2, with 12 bases in between. The germline V gene encodes CDR1 SGHRS and CDR2 YFSETQ. The data belong to a study of CD8+ T cells in alopecia areata. Findings and caveats of the study: Throughout tofacitinib, many expanded lesional clones continued to persist in scalp and blood.

Reverse transcribed after extraction, RNA yielded cDNA as the sequencing template. Produced via immunoSEQ multiplex PCR; TCRdb's table is partial and in-frame only. The sample includes roughly 110,000 clones, about four fifths seen only once; the top ten take 20% to 25%. Treatment specified: oral pan-JAK inhibitor, 5-10 mg twice daily. Lesional scalp tissue (obtained by punch biopsy) and peripheral blood were collected from alopecia areata patients. This TCR was sampled from a human donor with alopecia areata. The sequencing here drew on CD8+ T cells sorted from blood, taken at week 24, from a patient treated with tofacitinib. The chain joins TRBV5-1 to TRBJ2-7; the D gene is possibly TRBD2 (5 bases). CDR3 protein: CASSLDLPGAYEQYF. CDR3 coding DNA: TGCGCCAGCAGCTTGGATCTCCCCGGGGCCTACGAGCAGTACTTC.